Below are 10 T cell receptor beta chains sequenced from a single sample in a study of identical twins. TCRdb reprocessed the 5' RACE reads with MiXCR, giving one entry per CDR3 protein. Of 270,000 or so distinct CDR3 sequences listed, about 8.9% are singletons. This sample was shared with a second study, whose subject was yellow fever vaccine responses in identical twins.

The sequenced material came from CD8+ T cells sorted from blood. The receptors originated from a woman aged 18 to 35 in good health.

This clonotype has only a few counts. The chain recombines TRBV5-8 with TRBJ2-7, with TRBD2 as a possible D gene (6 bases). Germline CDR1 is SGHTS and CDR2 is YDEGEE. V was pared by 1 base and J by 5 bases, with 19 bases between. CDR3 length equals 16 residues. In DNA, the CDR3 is TGTGCCAGCAGCTTGTTTGCGGTGGGACTCCCCAACGAGCAGTACTTC. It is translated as CASSLFAVGLPNEQYF.

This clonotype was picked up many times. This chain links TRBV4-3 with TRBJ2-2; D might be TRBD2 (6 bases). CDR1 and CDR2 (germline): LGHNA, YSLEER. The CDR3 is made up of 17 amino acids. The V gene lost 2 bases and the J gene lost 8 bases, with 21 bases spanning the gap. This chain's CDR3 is CASSQRRPPSAVGELFF. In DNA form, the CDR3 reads TGCGCCAGCAGCCAAAGACGTCCCCCTAGCGCAGTAGGGGAGCTGTTTTTT.

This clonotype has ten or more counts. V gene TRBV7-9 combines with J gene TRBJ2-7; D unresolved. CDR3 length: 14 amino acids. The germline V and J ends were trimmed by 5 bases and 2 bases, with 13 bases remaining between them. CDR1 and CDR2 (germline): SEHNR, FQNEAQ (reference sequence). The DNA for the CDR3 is TGTGCCAGCAGCCAGGTGGATACCGCCTACGAGCAGTACTTC. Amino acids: CASSQVDTAYEQYF.

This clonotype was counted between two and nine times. The DNA for the CDR3 is TGTGCCAGCAGCACCGAGCGGGAGTGGCCCTACGAGCAGTACTTC. This sequence encodes CASSTEREWPYEQYF. The chain employs TRBV7-8 and TRBJ2-7; 8 positions agree with TRBD2. The V and J ends lost 5 bases and 2 bases, in that order; junction bases with no gene match: 8. The length of the CDR3 is 15 residues. CDR1 and CDR2 from the germline V gene are SGHVS and FQNEAQ.

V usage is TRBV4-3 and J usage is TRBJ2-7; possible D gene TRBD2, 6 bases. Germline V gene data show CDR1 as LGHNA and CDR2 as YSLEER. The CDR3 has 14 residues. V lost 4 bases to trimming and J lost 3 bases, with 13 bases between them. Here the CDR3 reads CASSPDGGHYEQYF. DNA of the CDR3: TGCGCCAGCAGCCCCGACGGGGGTCACTACGAGCAGTACTTC.

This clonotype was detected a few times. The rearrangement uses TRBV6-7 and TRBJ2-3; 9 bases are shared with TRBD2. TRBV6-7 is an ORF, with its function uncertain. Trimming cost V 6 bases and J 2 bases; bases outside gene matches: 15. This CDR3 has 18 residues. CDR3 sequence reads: CASSPRVAGAGPTDTQYF. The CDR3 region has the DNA TGTGCCAGCAGCCCCCGAGTAGCGGGGGCCGGCCCCACAGATACGCAGTATTTT.

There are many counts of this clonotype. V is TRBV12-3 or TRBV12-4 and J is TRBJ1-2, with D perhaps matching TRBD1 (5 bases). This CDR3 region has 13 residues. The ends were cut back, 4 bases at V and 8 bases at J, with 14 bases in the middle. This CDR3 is CASSWGPAGGYTF. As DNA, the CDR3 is TGTGCCAGCAGTTGGGGACCGGCGGGAGGCTACACCTTC.

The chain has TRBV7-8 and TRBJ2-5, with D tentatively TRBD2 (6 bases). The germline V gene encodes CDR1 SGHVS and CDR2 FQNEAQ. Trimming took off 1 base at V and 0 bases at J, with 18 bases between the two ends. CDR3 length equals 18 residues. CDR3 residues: CASSLERASEKHQETQYF. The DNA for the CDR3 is TGTGCCAGCAGCTTAGAGCGTGCTAGCGAGAAACACCAAGAGACCCAGTACTTC.

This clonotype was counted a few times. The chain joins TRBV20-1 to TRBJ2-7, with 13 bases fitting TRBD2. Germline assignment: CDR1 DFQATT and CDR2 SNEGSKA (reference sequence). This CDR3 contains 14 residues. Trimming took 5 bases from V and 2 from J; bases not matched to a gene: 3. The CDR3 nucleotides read TGCAGTGCTGGCGGGACTAGCGGGGCCTACGAGCAGTACTTC. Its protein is CSAGGTSGAYEQYF.

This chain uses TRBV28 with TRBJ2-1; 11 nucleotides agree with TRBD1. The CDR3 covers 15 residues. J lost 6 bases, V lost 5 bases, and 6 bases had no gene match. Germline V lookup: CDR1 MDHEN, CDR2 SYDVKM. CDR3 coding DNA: TGTGCCAGCAGTCCCGGGACAGGGGGAATCAATGAGCAGTTCTTC. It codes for CASSPGTGGINEQFF.